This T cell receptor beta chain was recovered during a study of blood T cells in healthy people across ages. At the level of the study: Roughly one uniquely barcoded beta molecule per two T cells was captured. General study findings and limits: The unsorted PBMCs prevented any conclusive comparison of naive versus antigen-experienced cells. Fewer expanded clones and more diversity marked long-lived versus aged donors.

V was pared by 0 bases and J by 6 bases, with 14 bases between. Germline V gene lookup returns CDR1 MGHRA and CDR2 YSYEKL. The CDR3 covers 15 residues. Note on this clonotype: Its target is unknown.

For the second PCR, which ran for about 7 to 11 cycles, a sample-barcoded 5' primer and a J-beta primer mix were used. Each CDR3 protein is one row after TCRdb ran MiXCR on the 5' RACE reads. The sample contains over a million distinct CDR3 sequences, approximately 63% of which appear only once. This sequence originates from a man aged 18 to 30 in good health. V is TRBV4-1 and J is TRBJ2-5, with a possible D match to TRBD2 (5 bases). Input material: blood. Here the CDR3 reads CASSQDRWESKTQYF. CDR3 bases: TGCGCCAGCAGCCAAGATAGATGGGAGAGTAAGACCCAGTACTTC.